This T cell receptor (beta chain) was identified during a study of T cells in localized non-small cell lung cancer. Findings and caveats of the study: Tumor samples were not multi-region, leaving intratumor heterogeneity unexcluded. Adjacent lung tissue had a median roughly 52 of the top 100 clones found in the tumor. Of the tissues analyzed, uninvolved adjacent lung showed maximal T cell clonality, greater than tumor.

The germline V gene has CDR1 SGDLS and CDR2 YYNGEE. V was cut by 2 bases and J by 0 bases, with 9 bases left in between. The CDR3 spans 15 residues. With regard to this clone: Its target is unknown.

Data came from immunoSEQ multiplex PCR; TCRdb stores just in-frame clones and leaves some out. The data show 20,000 to 30,000 clones, with roughly 86% seen just once and 5.8% held by the top ten. The origin of this receptor is an older male donor with stage II squamous cell lung carcinoma. The rearrangement links TRBV9 to TRBJ1-3, with D tentatively TRBD1 (5 bases). The source material was peripheral blood, sampled before any cancer treatment. The DNA for the CDR3 is TGTGCCAGCAGCGTGAGGGGAGCCTCTGGAAACACCATATATTTT. Encoded protein: CASSVRGASGNTIYF.